This is a list of T cell receptor beta chains from one sample in a study of graft-versus-host responses after intestinal transplantation. Their antigen targets remain unknown. Profiling relied on immunoSEQ multiplex PCR, and the TCRdb table lists in-frame clones only, not all of them. The table has roughly 120,000 clones, about nine tenths seen once. Source: unstimulated CD4+ T cells sorted from spleen or lymph node cells, taken before intestinal transplant. The receptors stem from a human donor who received an intestinal transplant. Both conserved end residues are part of each CDR3. A D gene is named only where the DNA matches it firmly. Not all rows give a size; the values are once, few, many and, for expanded clones, a class.

V	D	J	size	CDR3	DNA
TRBV9	NA	TRBJ2-1	NA	CASSVALAGEQFF	TGTGCCAGCAGCGTAGCATTGGCGGGTGAGCAGTTCTTC
TRBV27	NA	TRBJ1-4	NA	CASSSTGLGRKLFF	TGTGCCAGCAGTTCTACAGGGTTGGGTAGGAAACTGTTTTTT
TRBV5-1	NA	TRBJ1-2	NA	CASSPGGGGYGYTF	TGCGCCAGCAGCCCGGGCGGGGGTGGCTATGGCTACACCTTC
TRBV4-2	TRBD2	TRBJ2-1	NA	CASSQTTSGSDEQFF	TGTGCCAGCAGCCAAACGACTAGCGGGAGCGATGAGCAGTTCTTC
TRBV30	TRBD2	TRBJ2-2	NA	CAWTSGGPFGGELFF	TGTGCCTGGACTAGCGGGGGGCCCTTCGGCGGGGAGCTGTTTTTT
TRBV4-1	TRBD2	TRBJ2-7	NA	CASSQASGISHEQYF	TGCGCCAGCAGCCAAGCTAGCGGAATAAGCCACGAGCAGTACTTC
TRBV30	NA	TRBJ2-1	NA	CAWSALGPDEQFF	TGTGCCTGGAGTGCCTTGGGGCCAGATGAGCAGTTCTTC
TRBV19	NA	TRBJ1-3	NA	CASSLGAGIYF	TGTGCCAGTAGCCTGGGGGCGGGCATATATTTT
TRBV4-2	TRBD2	TRBJ2-2	once	CASSQEAAGTMYTGELFF	TGTGCCAGCAGCCAAGAGGCTGCCGGGACTATGTATACCGGGGAGCTGTTTTTT
TRBV7-2	NA	TRBJ1-5	NA	CASSLQGNNQPQHF	TGTGCCAGCAGCTTACAGGGTAATAATCAGCCCCAGCATTTT
TRBV5-1	TRBD2	TRBJ2-1	NA	CASSKAASGFNEQFF	TGCGCCAGCAGTAAGGCGGCTAGCGGCTTCAATGAGCAGTTCTTC
TRBV6-1	TRBD1	TRBJ1-1	NA	CATRTGQTEAFF	TGTGCCACCCGGACAGGTCAAACTGAAGCTTTCTTT
TRBV7-9	NA	TRBJ1-3	once	CASTLNRGGNTIYF	TGTGCCAGCACCCTGAATCGGGGTGGAAACACCATATATTTT
TRBV6-8	TRBD1	TRBJ1-1	NA	CASSYFRQGGLNTEAFF	TGTGCCAGCAGTTACTTCCGACAGGGAGGACTGAACACTGAAGCTTTCTTT
TRBV30	NA	TRBJ1-3	few	CAWNIIQGGNTIYF	TGTGCCTGGAATATTATACAGGGCGGAAACACCATATATTTT
TRBV9	NA	TRBJ2-1	NA	CASSFIASSYNEQFF	TGTGCCAGCAGCTTCATAGCGAGCTCCTACAATGAGCAGTTCTTC
TRBV28	TRBD2	TRBJ2-3	NA	CASSGRLAGAWNTQYF	TGTGCCAGCAGTGGGAGACTAGCGGGAGCGTGGAATACGCAGTATTTT
TRBV7-8	TRBD2	TRBJ2-2	NA	CASSLSGSRTGELFF	TGTGCCAGCAGTCTTAGCGGGAGTCGCACCGGGGAGCTGTTTTTT
TRBV5-1	NA	TRBJ2-5	NA	CASSFGGETQYF	TGCGCCAGCAGCTTCGGGGGTGAGACCCAGTACTTC
TRBV9	NA	TRBJ2-1	NA	CASSVGGLAWVYNEQFF	TGTGCCAGCAGCGTAGGGGGGCTAGCTTGGGTGTACAATGAGCAGTTCTTC
TRBV7-9	NA	TRBJ2-1	NA	CASSPWRLNNEQFF	TGTGCCAGCAGCCCCTGGCGACTGAACAATGAGCAGTTCTTC
TRBV11-2	NA	TRBJ2-2	NA	CASSFMSGELFF	TGTGCCAGCAGCTTTATGAGCGGGGAGCTGTTTTTT
TRBV7-8	NA	TRBJ2-7	NA	CASSLARTVYEQYF	TGTGCCAGCAGCTTAGCCCGGACAGTCTACGAGCAGTACTTC